What follows are 27 T cell receptor beta chains derived from one specimen sequenced in a study of blood T cell repertoires in COVID-19. Produced via immunoSEQ multiplex PCR; TCRdb's table is partial and in-frame only. The sample has a few hundred thousand clones; around 87% are singletons. The sequencing input was peripheral blood. These receptors were obtained from a man aged 18 to 29 with active or convalescent COVID-19.

This clone has more than one count but fewer than ten. The chain joins TRBV4-1 to TRBJ1-5, with D unclear. The ends were cut back, 0 bases at V and 1 base at J, with 7 bases in the middle. The CDR3 runs 15 residues. Germline-derived CDR1 and CDR2 are MGHRA and YSYEKL. CDR3 sequence (DNA): TGCGCCAGCAGCCAAGAAGTGGGCAGCAATCAGCCCCAGCATTTT. Amino acid sequence: CASSQEVGSNQPQHF.

This clone was seen more than once but under ten times. This rearrangement joins TRBV9 to TRBJ2-1, with 8 bases matching TRBD2. CDR3 length: 18 amino acids. V dropped 4 bases and J dropped 7; count of bases not matched to a gene: 19. The germline gives CDR1 SGDLS, CDR2 YYNGEE. CDR3 protein: CASSLGTRRGMALNEQFF. The CDR3 DNA sequence: TGTGCCAGCAGCTTAGGGACTAGGCGGGGTATGGCTTTGAATGAGCAGTTCTTC. The complete variable domain, with remaining parts taken from reference TRBV9 and TRBJ2-1, reads DSGVTQTPKHLITATGQRVTLRCSPRSGDLSVYWYQQSLDQGLQFLIQYYNGEERAKGNILERFSAQQFPDLHSELNLSSLELGDSALYFCASSLGTRRGMALNEQFFGPGTRLTVL.

V and J are TRBV6-2 or TRBV6-3 and TRBJ2-6; D call uncertain. Germline assignment: CDR1 MNHEY and CDR2 SVGEGT. CDR3 length equals 15 residues. Between the trimmed V and J ends, which lost 4 bases and 0 bases, there was a span of 7 bases. The CDR3 loop is CASSLSGSGANVLTF. Written as DNA, the CDR3 is TGTGCCAGCAGTTTATCAGGCTCTGGGGCCAACGTCCTGACTTTC.

This clone was recorded once. This chain uses TRBV3-1 (or the pseudogene TRBV3-2) with TRBJ1-6; a possible D gene is TRBD1 (5 bases). The CDR3 consists of 18 residues. V lost 0 bases and J 2 bases, leaving 14 bases between the germline ends. Looked up from germline, CDR1 is LGHDT and CDR2 is YNNKEL (reference sequence). The CDR3 nucleotides are TGTGCCAGCAGCCAAGATCTATTAGGCAGGGCCTATAATTCACCCCTCCACTTT. Translating gives CASSQDLLGRAYNSPLHF.

This rearrangement joins TRBV4-2 to TRBJ2-1; 9 positions agree with TRBD1. The CDR3 length is 15 residues. Losses at the gene ends were 1 base for V and 8 bases for J; bases not matched to a gene: 6. The germline CDR1 and CDR2 sequences are LGHNA and YNFKEQ. For the CDR3, the DNA is TGTGCCAGCAGCCAAGGTGCGGGACAGGGCTATGAGCAGTTCTTC. Its protein product is CASSQGAGQGYEQFF.

This clone was seen more than once but under ten times. The chain joins TRBV7-9 to TRBJ1-5, with D maybe TRBD1 (6 bases). The germline V gene has CDR1 SEHNR and CDR2 FQNEAQ (reference sequence). The V and J ends lost 2 bases and 4 bases respectively, with 9 bases between them. This CDR3 comprises 14 residues. The CDR3 DNA sequence: TGTGCCAGCAGCTTACCAGGGGCAAATCAGCCCCAGCATTTT. Translation: CASSLPGANQPQHF.

J is TRBJ1-1 and V is TRBV6-5; possibly TRBD1 for D (6 bases). The V gene lost 7 bases and the J gene lost 4 bases, with 19 bases spanning the gap. The CDR3 loop spans 15 amino acids. Germline CDR1 reads MNHEY; CDR2 reads SVGAGI. The CDR3 spells CASTLQGRGSTEAFF. The CDR3, as DNA: TGTGCCAGCACCCTACAGGGTCGGGGAAGCACTGAAGCTTTCTTT.

This chain connects TRBV28 to TRBJ1-5; TRBD1 matches at 7 bases. This CDR3 contains 13 residues. Germline CDR1 reads MDHEN; CDR2 reads SYDVKM. V lost 7 bases and J lost 6; bases outside the gene matches: 6. Here the CDR3 DNA reads TGTGCCAGCAAACAGGGGCTGGGTCAGCCCCAGCATTTT. This translates into CASKQGLGQPQHF.

The V call is TRBV13, the J call TRBJ2-3; 7 bases match TRBD1. The CDR3 covers 17 residues. With 5 bases clipped from V and 2 bases from J, the junction kept 13 bases outside the gene matches. Germline V gives CDR1 PRHDT, CDR2 FYEKMQ (reference sequence). Here the CDR3 DNA reads TGTGCCAGCAGCGTACAGGGGCGTCATGCCTCCACAGATACGCAGTATTTT. Amino acids: CASSVQGRHASTDTQYF.

V is TRBV7-8 and J is TRBJ2-3; TRBD2 is a possible D gene (6 bases). The CDR3 sequence is 14 residues long. Trimming pared 7 bases from V and 5 bases from J, leaving 16 bases between. The germline gives CDR1 SGHVS, CDR2 FQNEAQ. CDR3 DNA: TGTGCCAGCACCCCCTCGGGGGTAGGAGATACGCAGTATTTT. Encoded protein: CASTPSGVGDTQYF.

The chain employs TRBV6-1 and TRBJ2-1, with no clear D. With 1 base removed from V and 6 bases from J, the gap between germline ends came to 10 bases. The CDR3 is 14 amino acids. Germline loops: CDR1 MNHNS, CDR2 SASEGT. CDR3 sequence (DNA): TGTGCCAGCAGTGAAGATCTAGTTCTCAATGAGCAGTTCTTC. Its translation is CASSEDLVLNEQFF.

The J gene is TRBJ1-1, the V gene TRBV29-1; D possibly corresponds to TRBD1 (6 bases). Trimming removed 4 bases at V and 2 bases at J, with 23 bases between. This CDR3 region has 17 residues. Germline V lookup: CDR1 SQVTM, CDR2 ANQGSEA. For the CDR3, the DNA is TGCAGCGTTGTCTCCCCCGATGGGGGACAAATTAACACTGAAGCTTTCTTT. This encodes CSVVSPDGGQINTEAFF.

This rearrangement joins TRBV4-3 to TRBJ1-3; D perhaps matches TRBD1 (6 bases). The CDR3 consists of 17 residues. V shed 0 bases and J shed 0 bases, with 12 bases lying between them. Germline-derived CDR1 and CDR2 are LGHNA and YSLEER. CDR3 DNA: TGCGCCAGCAGCCAAGACGTCAGGGGTCTCTCTGGAAACACCATATATTTT. Translating it yields CASSQDVRGLSGNTIYF.

This chain uses TRBV7-3 with TRBJ2-1; 10 positions agree with TRBD2. The CDR3 extends over 16 amino acids. The V gene end was trimmed by 1 base and the J gene end by 3 bases; junction bases not matched to a gene: 3. Germline V gene data show CDR1 as SGHTA and CDR2 as FQGTGA. DNA for the CDR3: TGTGCCAGCAGCTTAATTTCTAGCGGGAGCTACAATGAGCAGTTCTTC. Translating gives CASSLISSGSYNEQFF. The full variable domain, its missing parts supplied by reference TRBV7-3 and TRBJ2-1, is GAGVSQTPSNKVTEKGKYVELRCDPISGHTALYWYRQSLGQGPEFLIYFQGTGAADDSGLPNDRFFAVRPEGSVSTLKIQRTERGDSAVYLCASSLISSGSYNEQFFGPGTRLTVL.

The chain is built from TRBV2 and TRBJ2-2, with 7 bases that match TRBD1. Germline V gene data show CDR1 as SNHLY and CDR2 as FYNNEI. CDR3 size: 17 residues. V lost 7 bases, J lost 0 bases, and 11 bases stayed unmatched. DNA of the CDR3: TGTGCCAGCAACCGACAGGGAGTAGTCTCGAACACCGGGGAGCTGTTTTTT. Protein sequence: CASNRQGVVSNTGELFF.

A single count supports this clone. This chain joins TRBV4-3 and TRBJ2-7, with D tentatively TRBD1 (7 bases). V was clipped by 0 bases and J by 7 bases, with 19 bases between them. Germline CDR1 and CDR2: LGHNA and YSLEER. There are 16 residues in the CDR3. The CDR3 DNA reads as TGCGCCAGCAGCCAAGACTGGACAGGAGGGTTACGAGAGCAGTACTTC. The encoded protein is CASSQDWTGGLREQYF.

The V gene is TRBV24-1, the J gene TRBJ2-1; D unresolved. The CDR3 has 15 residues. Trimming removed 2 bases at V and 7 bases at J, with 14 bases between. CDR1 and CDR2 from the germline V gene are KGHDR and SFDVKD. CDR3 residues: CATSDSWRIPNEQFF. The CDR3 region has the DNA TGTGCCACCAGTGATTCGTGGAGAATCCCAAATGAGCAGTTCTTC.

The rearrangement uses TRBV15 and TRBJ1-5; D uncertain. Deletions cut 0 bases from V and 1 base from J, with 16 bases between. The CDR3 totals 18 residues. Germline lookup yields CDR1 LNHNV and CDR2 YYDKDF (reference sequence). As DNA, the CDR3 is TGTGCCACCAGCAGAGATTTCAGCGCCAGCACGAGCAATCAGCCCCAGCATTTT. It translates to CATSRDFSASTSNQPQHF.

The rearrangement links TRBV6-5 to TRBJ2-7; 8 bases map to TRBD1. The CDR3 sequence is 14 residues long. Trimming at V came to 6 bases and at J to 1 base, leaving 5 bases not matched to a gene. The V gene's germline CDR1 is MNHEY and CDR2 SVGAGI. CDR3 nucleotide sequence: TGTGCCAGCAGGAGGACAGGGAGATCCTACGAGCAGTACTTC. Its protein is CASRRTGRSYEQYF.

The chain couples TRBV27 to TRBJ1-1, with 9 bases matching TRBD1. V shed 2 bases, J shed 3 bases, and the junction held 7 bases outside the gene matches. The germline V gene encodes CDR1 MNHEY and CDR2 SMNVEV (reference sequence). The CDR3 runs 16 residues. The CDR3 DNA reads as TGTGCCAGCAGTTTACACAGGGGGCTTTCGGACACTGAAGCTTTCTTT. Protein: CASSLHRGLSDTEAFF.

The chain recombines TRBV28 with TRBJ1-1, with 9 positions matching TRBD1. Germline CDR1 and CDR2: MDHEN and SYDVKM. V was clipped by 5 bases and J by 5 bases; unmatched bases: 6. The CDR3 is 14 amino acids. For the CDR3, the DNA is TGTGCCAGCAGTCCGGGGACAGGGAAAACTGAAGCTTTCTTT. It is translated as CASSPGTGKTEAFF.

The rearrangement uses TRBV7-9 and TRBJ2-3, with 7 bases that match TRBD2. V lost 5 bases to trimming and J lost 10 bases; unmatched junction nucleotides: 12. This CDR3 is built from 14 residues. Germline V gives CDR1 SEHNR, CDR2 FQNEAQ (reference sequence). CDR3 DNA sequence: TGTGCCAGCAGCCCCGGGACTACCGCGTTGGCGCAGTATTTT. This sequence encodes CASSPGTTALAQYF.

J is TRBJ1-6 and V is TRBV7-9; D is uncertain. With 0 bases removed from V and 10 bases from J, the gap between germline ends came to 13 bases. The germline V gene has CDR1 SEHNR and CDR2 FQNEAQ (reference sequence). This CDR3 spans 15 amino acids. The DNA for the CDR3 is TGTGCCAGCAGCTTAGCGCGTGAGGGTTGGTCACCCCTCCACTTT. Translated: CASSLAREGWSPLHF.

The chain has TRBV5-4 and TRBJ2-7, with a weak D call TRBD2 (6 bases). The ends were cut back, 3 bases at V and 4 bases at J, with 17 bases in the middle. Germline-derived CDR1 and CDR2 are SGHNT and YYREEE (reference sequence). The CDR3 has 15 amino acids. CDR3 sequence: CASSSVEGAAYEQYF. The CDR3 nucleotides read TGTGCCAGCAGCTCCGTGGAGGGAGCAGCGTACGAGCAGTACTTC.

The CDR3 nucleotides read TGTGCCAGCAGCTTAGGACTAGCGGGGCTTACCTACGAGCAGTACTTC. This sequence encodes CASSLGLAGLTYEQYF. V is TRBV5-4 and J is TRBJ2-7; 12 bases agree with TRBD2. Germline values: CDR1 SGHNT, CDR2 YYREEE (reference sequence). This CDR3 has 16 residues. With 2 bases clipped from V and 2 bases from J, the junction kept 5 bases outside the gene matches.

The V call is TRBV15, the J call TRBJ2-7; TRBD2 might be the D (6 bases). Germline CDR1 reads LNHNV; CDR2 reads YYDKDF (reference sequence). Deletions cut 8 bases from V and 1 base from J, with 18 bases between. The CDR3 sequence is 15 residues long. Written as DNA, the CDR3 is TGTGCCACCTCTCCCCTATCGGGAGTGTCCTACGAGCAGTACTTC. It specifies CATSPLSGVSYEQYF.

The chain combines TRBV28 with TRBJ1-1, with 8 bases fitting TRBD1. CDR3 length equals 15 residues. Germline V lookup: CDR1 MDHEN, CDR2 SYDVKM. Losses at the gene ends were 3 bases for V and 0 bases for J; bases not matched to a gene: 3. CDR3 bases: TGTGCCAGCAGTTTTGTGGACAGGGTGAACACTGAAGCTTTCTTT. Translating gives CASSFVDRVNTEAFF.